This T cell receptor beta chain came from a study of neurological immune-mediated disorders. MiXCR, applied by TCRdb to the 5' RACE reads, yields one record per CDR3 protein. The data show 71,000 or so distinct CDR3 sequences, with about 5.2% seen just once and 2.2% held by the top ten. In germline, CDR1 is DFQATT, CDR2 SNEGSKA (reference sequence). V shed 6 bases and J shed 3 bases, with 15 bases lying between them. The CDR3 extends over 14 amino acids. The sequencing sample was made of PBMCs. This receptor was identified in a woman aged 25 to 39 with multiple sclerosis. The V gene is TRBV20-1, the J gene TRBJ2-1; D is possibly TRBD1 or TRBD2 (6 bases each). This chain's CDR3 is CSAKGRDNYNEQFF. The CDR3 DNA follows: TGCAGTGCCAAGGGGCGGGACAACTACAATGAGCAGTTCTTC.